The 25 T cell receptor beta chains reported below all come from one sample, sequenced in a study of molecular identifiers for immune sequencing clone quantification. TCRdb re-derived calls from the PCR reads in MiXCR, one entry per CDR3 protein. The sample has around 2,700 distinct CDR3 sequences; 18% are singletons. Sequencing was done on a sample of naive CD8+ T cells from blood, with Jurkat cell RNA spiked in. This sample's subset: FACS-sorted CD8+CD4-CCR7+CD45RA+ naive T cells. Source of these receptors: a human donor in good health. Some libraries in this study had Jurkat cell RNA spiked in.

This clonotype is classed as medium-sized. The chain links TRBV6-5 to TRBJ2-2, with 8 bases aligning to TRBD2. Trimming removed 0 bases from V and 3 bases from J; junction bases left unmatched: 9. Germline V gene data show CDR1 as MNHEY and CDR2 as SVGAGI. The CDR3 loop spans 18 amino acids. The CDR3 bases are TGTGCCAGCAGTTACTCAAAATCTAGCGGGCTATACACCGGGGAGCTGTTTTTT. Protein: CASSYSKSSGLYTGELFF.

The rearrangement links TRBV2 to TRBJ2-1; 10 nucleotides align to TRBD2. V was pared by 3 bases and J by 2 bases, with 7 bases of the junction left unmatched. This CDR3 contains 17 residues. The germline gives CDR1 SNHLY, CDR2 FYNNEI. The CDR3 loop reads CASSDPLAGAAYNEQFF. The CDR3 DNA is TGTGCCAGCAGTGACCCCCTAGCGGGAGCGGCCTACAATGAGCAGTTCTTC.

Worth noting for this clonotype: A much larger clone is a single base away; this may be a read error. The chain is built from TRBV7-8 and TRBJ2-7; D is possibly TRBD2 (5 bases). From germline, CDR1 is SGHVS and CDR2 FQNEAQ. The CDR3 extends over 17 amino acids. The DNA for the CDR3 is TGTGCCAGCAGCCACCCCAGTGTGGGTAACCGGGGATACGGGCAGTACTTC. Translated, it gives CASSHPSVGNRGYGQYF. The whole variable domain, filled in from reference TRBV7-8 and TRBJ2-7, reads GAGVSQSPRYKVAKRGQDVALRCDPISGHVSLFWYQQALGQGPEFLTYFQNEAQLDKSGLPSDRFFAERPEGSVSTLKIQRTQQEDSAVYLCASSHPSVGNRGYGQYFGPGTRLTVT.

This clonotype is termed medium-sized (0.01 to 0.1%). The chain couples TRBV28 to TRBJ2-5; 10 bases align to TRBD1. Germline V gene data show CDR1 as MDHEN and CDR2 as SYDVKM. V trimming: 6 bases; J trimming: 3 bases; junction bases outside the gene matches: 1. The CDR3 covers 13 residues. Here the CDR3 reads CASRGTGEETQYF. As DNA, the CDR3 is TGTGCCAGCAGGGGGACAGGGGAAGAGACCCAGTACTTC. The full variable domain, its missing parts supplied by reference TRBV28 and TRBJ2-5, is DVKVTQSSRYLVKRTGEKVFLECVQDMDHENMFWYRQDPGLGLRLIYFSYDVKMKEKGDIPEGYSVSREKKERFSLILESASTNQTSMYLCASRGTGEETQYFGPGTRLLVL.

The CDR3: CASSQQGVFYEQYF. CDR3 coding DNA: TGTGCCAGCAGCCAACAGGGGGTTTTCTACGAGCAGTACTTC. This chain links TRBV14 with TRBJ2-7; 7 bases are a match to TRBD1. The ends lost 2 bases at V and 3 bases at J; junction bases unmatched: 4. The CDR3 covers 14 residues. The V gene's germline CDR1 is SGHDN and CDR2 FVKESK.

Concerning this clonotype: Mismatch with germline at one junction end may stem from a read error. CDR3 protein: CANSLGQAYGYTF. The CDR3 coding sequence is TGTGCCAACAGCTTAGGCCAGGCCTATGGCTACACCTTC. The chain links TRBV7-6 to TRBJ1-2; D gene ambiguous. This CDR3 comprises 13 residues. Germline CDR1 SGHVS, CDR2 FNYEAQ.

This clonotype is labeled medium-sized. This chain connects TRBV5-1 to TRBJ2-7; D remains unclear. The V gene's germline CDR1 is SGHRS and CDR2 YFSETQ. Trimming cost V 0 bases and J 6 bases, with 13 bases left between them. CDR3 length: 14 residues. The CDR3 loop reads CASSLDPGLGEQYF. The DNA of the CDR3 is TGCGCCAGCAGCTTGGATCCGGGTTTGGGCGAGCAGTACTTC.

By frequency in the sample, this clonotype is medium-sized. The rearrangement uses TRBV20-1 and TRBJ2-7; D is perhaps TRBD2 (6 bases). This CDR3 comprises 15 residues. The V end lost 3 bases, the J end lost 1 base, and 16 bases lay between the germline ends. Germline V CDR1 and CDR2: DFQATT, SNEGSKA (reference sequence). The CDR3 region has the DNA TGCAGTGCTAGTGGAGGCGGGGCCCCGTCCTACGAGCAGTACTTC. Its protein is CSASGGGAPSYEQYF.

Relative to its sample, this clonotype is medium-sized (0.01 to 0.1%). The chain links TRBV12-3 or TRBV12-4 to TRBJ2-2; no definite D call. The CDR3 contains 13 residues. Trimming removed 5 bases from V and 6 bases from J, with 10 bases in between. CDR3 DNA: TGTGCCAGCAGTCCCGTGGTATCCGGGGAGCTGTTTTTT. Amino acid sequence: CASSPVVSGELFF.

Sample share makes this clonotype medium-sized. The chain joins TRBV12-3 or TRBV12-4 to TRBJ2-7; D is uncertain. Trimming pared 7 bases from V and 4 bases from J, leaving 14 bases between. The CDR3 is 13 residues long. The CDR3 bases are TGTGCCAGCAAACTGAATGTGGGGTACGAGCAGTACTTC. Translated: CASKLNVGYEQYF.

J is TRBJ1-6 and V is TRBV9; possible D gene TRBD1, 6 bases. The CDR3 has 15 amino acids. V was pared by 1 base and J by 4 bases, with 9 bases between. The V gene's germline CDR1 is SGDLS and CDR2 YYNGEE. The CDR3 DNA reads TGTGCCAGCAGCGTAACCCAGGGGTATAATTCACCCCTCCACTTT. Its protein product is CASSVTQGYNSPLHF.

Details on this clonotype: One base away lies a much larger clone, so this may be a sequencing read error. The DNA of the CDR3 is TGCGCCAGCAGCTCGTCCGGGACCTCCTACGAGCGGTACTTC. Translated, it gives CASSSSGTSYERYF. The chain links TRBV5-1 to TRBJ2-7; perhaps D is TRBD1 or TRBD2 (5 bases each). Germline V CDR1 and CDR2: SGHRS, YFSETQ. The CDR3 covers 14 residues.

This clonotype ranks as medium-sized. The V gene is TRBV7-9, the J gene TRBJ2-7; tentative D call: TRBD2 (7 bases). With 5 bases removed from V and 3 bases from J, the gap between germline ends came to 17 bases. The V gene's germline CDR1 is SEHNR and CDR2 FQNEAQ (reference sequence). CDR3 length: 15 residues. In DNA form, the CDR3 reads TGTGCCAGCAGCCACCCCCCGGGGGGCTACTACGAGCAGTACTTC. It is translated as CASSHPPGGYYEQYF.

The chain uses TRBV10-3 and TRBJ2-7, with 7 bases fitting TRBD2. J lost 7 bases, V lost 2 bases, and 5 bases had no gene match. Germline V gene sequence: CDR1 ENHRY, CDR2 SYGVKD. The CDR3 totals 13 residues. In DNA, the CDR3 is TGTGCCATCAGTGAGAGTCCCGGGAGGGAGCAGTACTTC. It yields the protein CAISESPGREQYF.

By sample share, this clonotype is medium-sized. The V and J genes are TRBV11-1 and TRBJ2-5; D is perhaps TRBD1 (6 bases). Germline loops: CDR1 SGHAT, CDR2 FQDESV (reference sequence). There are 15 residues in the CDR3. V dropped 6 bases and J dropped 2 bases, with 16 bases sitting between them. The CDR3 sequence: CASRARWTAQETQYF. CDR3 nucleotides: TGTGCCAGCAGGGCGCGATGGACAGCGCAAGAGACCCAGTACTTC.

In its sample, this clonotype ranks as medium-sized. This chain links TRBV7-9 with TRBJ2-1; 8 nucleotides agree with TRBD2. V lost 5 bases to trimming and J lost 8 bases; unmatched junction nucleotides: 14. Per germline, CDR1 SEHNR and CDR2 FQNEAQ (reference sequence). CDR3 length: 16 residues. The CDR3 loop reads CASSIPSGGRIYEQFF. CDR3 DNA sequence: TGTGCCAGCAGCATCCCGTCGGGGGGGCGCATCTATGAGCAGTTCTTC. The whole variable domain, remainder taken from reference TRBV7-9 and TRBJ2-1, is DTGVSQNPRHKITKRGQNVTFRCDPISEHNRLYWYRQTLGQGPEFLTYFQNEAQLEKSRLLSDRFSAERPKGSFSTLEIQRTEQGDSAMYLCASSIPSGGRIYEQFFGPGTRLTVL.

This clonotype is medium-sized. The chain employs TRBV6-2 or TRBV6-3 and TRBJ1-2, with 8 nucleotides matching TRBD1. Germline V gene data show CDR1 as MNHEY and CDR2 as SVGEGT. J gave up 8 bases and V 6 bases, and 8 bases lay outside the gene matches. CDR3 length: 13 amino acids. CDR3 nucleotide sequence: TGTGCCAGCAGAGACGGGGGACAGGAGGGCTACACCTTC. It yields the protein CASRDGGQEGYTF.

The chain joins TRBV6-2 or TRBV6-3 to TRBJ1-2; TRBD1 aligns across 10 bases. From germline, CDR1 is MNHEY and CDR2 SVGEGT. This CDR3 spans 13 amino acids. With V trimmed by 6 bases and J by 8 bases, 6 bases remained unmatched. This chain's CDR3 is CASRYGGQGGYTF. CDR3 in DNA: TGTGCCAGCAGATACGGGGGACAGGGGGGCTACACCTTC.

By share, this clonotype counts as medium-sized. The rearrangement uses TRBV20-1 and TRBJ2-3; the D is unclear. The germline V gene encodes CDR1 DFQATT and CDR2 SNEGSKA (reference sequence). The CDR3 is 12 residues long. Trimming pared 2 bases from V and 3 bases from J, leaving 6 bases between. This CDR3 reads CSARMGTDTQYF. CDR3 nucleotide sequence: TGCAGTGCTAGAATGGGAACAGATACGCAGTATTTT.

By frequency in the sample, this clonotype is medium-sized. The rearrangement uses TRBV7-9 and TRBJ2-7, with D tentatively TRBD1 or TRBD2 (5 bases each). The CDR3 length is 13 residues. The V end lost 5 bases, the J end lost 5 bases, and 13 bases lay between the germline ends. The germline CDR1 and CDR2 sequences are SEHNR and FQNEAQ (reference sequence). CDR3 DNA sequence: TGTGCCAGCAGCCTAATCGGGACGGACGAGCAGTACTTC. This translates into CASSLIGTDEQYF.

In its sample, this clonotype was seen a few times. V is TRBV27 and J is TRBJ2-7, with TRBD1 matching 8 bases. V lost 7 bases to trimming and J lost 0 bases; unmatched junction nucleotides: 8. Germline V gives CDR1 MNHEY, CDR2 SMNVEV (reference sequence). The CDR3 loop spans 15 amino acids. CDR3: CASKMWTGSSYEQYF. CDR3 DNA sequence: TGTGCCAGCAAGATGTGGACAGGGAGCTCCTACGAGCAGTACTTC.

CDR3 bases: TGTGCCAGCCTTGACGGGAGAAGTTTCGCAGATACGCAGTATTTT. This encodes CASLDGRSFADTQYF. This chain uses TRBV28 with TRBJ2-3; D perhaps matches TRBD2 (6 bases). Germline loops: CDR1 MDHEN, CDR2 SYDVKM. The germline V and J ends were trimmed by 8 bases and 4 bases, with 19 bases remaining between them. This CDR3 is 15 amino acids long.

This clonotype is categorized as medium-sized. The gene calls are TRBV20-1 and TRBJ1-6; TRBD1 matches at 10 bases. The CDR3 is 16 residues long. V lost 0 bases, J lost 5 bases, and 4 bases stayed unmatched. Germline V gene lookup returns CDR1 DFQATT and CDR2 SNEGSKA (reference sequence). As DNA, the CDR3 is TGCAGTGCTAGAGATCAAGGGACAGGGGATAATTCACCCCTCCACTTT. It is translated as CSARDQGTGDNSPLHF.

Judged by abundance, this clonotype is medium-sized. This chain connects TRBV7-8 to TRBJ2-5; 12 bases fit TRBD1. The CDR3 consists of 17 residues. Germline CDR1 and CDR2: SGHVS and FQNEAQ. Unmatched junction bases numbered 8, after V lost 4 bases and J lost 2 bases. This CDR3 reads CASSSLPGQGAQETQYF. CDR3 sequence (DNA): TGTGCCAGCAGCTCCCTACCGGGACAGGGGGCTCAAGAGACCCAGTACTTC. Full variable domain (outside the CDR3, taken from reference TRBV7-8 and TRBJ2-5): GAGVSQSPRYKVAKRGQDVALRCDPISGHVSLFWYQQALGQGPEFLTYFQNEAQLDKSGLPSDRFFAERPEGSVSTLKIQRTQQEDSAVYLCASSSLPGQGAQETQYFGPGTRLLVL.

Details on this clonotype: Possible read error: a much larger clone is one base away. The chain couples TRBV9 to TRBJ2-1, with 7 bases fitting TRBD2. Germline CDR1 reads SGDLS; CDR2 reads YYNGEE. This CDR3 contains 13 residues. DNA of the CDR3: TGTGCCAGCGTGACTAGCCCCTACGATGAGCAGTTCTTC. It codes for CASVTSPYDEQFF.